The T cell receptor beta chain under discussion was sequenced for a study of T cells in Graves' hyperthyroidism and ophthalmopathy. V lost 0 bases to trimming and J lost 0 bases, with 12 bases between them. CDR1 is DFQATT, CDR2 SNEGSKA, per germline (reference sequence). CDR3 size: 17 residues. For Graves' hyperthyroidism to be stable, ophthalmopathy could not progress within 18 months. The PBMCs were sourced from fresh peripheral blood (10 ml). This clonotype occurred a few times. Antigen specificity is unknown. Findings and caveats of the study: Progression to ophthalmopathy was predicted a median of roughly 6.8 months early.

It was RNA transcripts that yielded the amplified TCR beta CDR3 regions. With the HTBI primer set, the TCR CDR3 went through a first round of RT-PCR. TCRdb analysed the multiplex PCR reads with MiXCR anew, one entry per CDR3 protein. The sample records under 650,000 distinct CDR3 sequences, about a sixth being singletons. This chain links TRBV20-1 with TRBJ1-6; D is uncertain. The receptor was derived from a woman in her twenties or thirties with Graves' hyperthyroidism. Sequencing was done on a sample of blood. CDR3 in amino acids: CSARDGLLGSYNSPLHF. The CDR3 DNA follows: TGCAGTGCTAGAGATGGCTTACTGGGCTCCTATAATTCACCCCTCCACTTT.